These 30 T cell receptor beta chains were sequenced from one sample in a study of blood T cells in healthy people across ages. A J-beta primer mix and a sample-barcoded 5' primer were used in a second PCR of about 7 to 12 cycles. One entry per CDR3 protein results from TCRdb running MiXCR on the 5' RACE reads. The sample includes roughly 700,000 distinct CDR3 sequences, 20% to 25% of them seen just once. These data were likewise used in another study, on T cells of mothers and their children.

The sequenced material came from blood. These receptors all come from a boy between 5 and 17 years old in good health.

This chain links TRBV7-2 with TRBJ2-5; TRBD1 matches 9 bases. Matching the DNA end better, TRBJ2-7 makes the J call doubtful. The CDR3 consists of 17 residues. Germline values: CDR1 SGHTA, CDR2 FQGNSA. The CDR3 DNA reads as TGTGCCAGCAGCGTAGAAGGGTCTGGGACAGGGCTCCACGAGCAGTACTTC. Protein product: CASSVEGSGTGLHEQYF.

The chain uses TRBV12-3 or TRBV12-4 and TRBJ2-3; no reliable D call. V shed 8 bases and J shed 5 bases, with 8 bases lying between them. The CDR3 loop spans 11 amino acids. The CDR3 region has the DNA TGTGCCAGCGCCGAAGAAGATACGCAGTATTTT. Its protein product is CASAEEDTQYF.

The chain uses TRBV28 and TRBJ2-3, with D unresolved. There are 11 residues in the CDR3. Per the germline V gene, CDR1 is MDHEN and CDR2 is SYDVKM. V was clipped by 7 bases and J by 6 bases, with 8 bases between them. Here the CDR3 reads CASNSLDTQYF. CDR3 nucleotide sequence: TGTGCCAGCAATTCCCTGGATACGCAGTATTTT.

This clonotype appeared a few times. The V call is TRBV20-1, the J call TRBJ2-7; TRBD2 agrees at 10 bases. Trimming at V came to 3 bases and at J to 3 bases, leaving 11 bases not matched to a gene. CDR1 is DFQATT and CDR2 is SNEGSKA in the germline V gene (reference sequence). CDR3 length: 16 amino acids. The CDR3 DNA reads TGCAGTGCTAGCCCCGCAGCGGGAGGGTCCCACTACGAGCAGTACTTC. This sequence encodes CSASPAAGGSHYEQYF.

This chain connects TRBV7-9 to TRBJ1-4; TRBD1 matches at 7 bases. The CDR3 covers 14 residues. Germline values: CDR1 SEHNR, CDR2 FQNEAQ (reference sequence). The ends lost 2 bases at V and 8 bases at J; junction bases unmatched: 5. CDR3 bases: TGTGCCAGCAGCTTAATAGGGGGCGGCGAAAAACTGTTTTTT. It yields the protein CASSLIGGGEKLFF.

This clonotype was counted between two and nine times. The chain links TRBV4-1 to TRBJ2-5; D might be TRBD1 or TRBD2, each matching 6 bases. Near its end, the DNA agrees better with TRBJ2-1, so the J call may be wrong. The CDR3 has 17 amino acids. Per the germline V gene, CDR1 is MGHRA and CDR2 is YSYEKL. In DNA, the CDR3 is TGCGCCAGCAGCCAAGATAGGGGGACTCAACGCTACAATGAGCAGTTCTTC. Its translation: CASSQDRGTQRYNEQFF.

This clonotype was observed a few times. V and J are TRBV7-8 and TRBJ2-3, with D hard to call. This CDR3 spans 14 amino acids. Trimming cost V 4 bases and J 4 bases, with 12 bases left between them. Per the germline V gene, CDR1 is SGHVS and CDR2 is FQNEAQ. CDR3 in DNA: TGTGCCAGCAGCTCAAGAATTCAATCAGATACGCAGTATTTT. This gives the protein CASSSRIQSDTQYF.

This clonotype came up a few times. This chain joins TRBV7-9 and TRBJ2-1; TRBD2 might be the D (6 bases). Germline V CDR1 and CDR2: SEHNR, FQNEAQ (reference sequence). V was trimmed by 6 bases and J by 15 bases, leaving 24 bases between them. The CDR3 has 14 residues. The CDR3 coding sequence is TGTGCCAGCAGGAGAGCGGGCGGCCTCACGGATTGGTTCTTC. The encoded protein is CASRRAGGLTDWFF. Full variable domain (missing parts from reference TRBV7-9 and TRBJ2-1): DTGVSQNPRHKITKRGQNVTFRCDPISEHNRLYWYRQTLGQGPEFLTYFQNEAQLEKSRLLSDRFSAERPKGSFSTLEIQRTEQGDSAMYLCASRRAGGLTDWFFGPGTRLTVL.

This clonotype has just a few counts. This sequence joins TRBV12-3 or TRBV12-4 and TRBJ1-1, with D possibly TRBD1 on 5 matching bases. This CDR3 has 15 amino acids. The V end lost 2 bases, the J end lost 2 bases, and 12 bases lay between the germline ends. The CDR3 spells CASSLWGRANTEAFF. The DNA of the CDR3 is TGTGCCAGCAGTTTATGGGGCAGGGCTAACACTGAAGCTTTCTTT.

The table lists this clonotype with a few counts. CDR3 coding DNA: TGTGCCAGCAGACCTCCCGGGACGGGGAACACTGAAGCTTTCTTT. It codes for CASRPPGTGNTEAFF. The chain combines TRBV2 with TRBJ1-1, with D perhaps matching TRBD1 (5 bases). The V gene's germline CDR1 is SNHLY and CDR2 FYNNEI. V lost 6 bases to trimming and J lost 1 base, with 15 bases between them. This CDR3 has 15 residues.

The chain joins TRBV20-1 to TRBJ2-1, with 9 nucleotides matching TRBD2. Trimming removed 5 bases from V and 6 bases from J; junction bases left unmatched: 8. The CDR3 is 14 residues long. CDR1 and CDR2 (germline): DFQATT, SNEGSKA (reference sequence). The CDR3 region has the DNA TGCAGTGCTGATCTAGCGGGGCGGGGCAATGAGCAGTTCTTC. Protein sequence: CSADLAGRGNEQFF.

This chain uses TRBV7-2 with TRBJ1-1; D gene ambiguous. The CDR3 spans 15 residues. V was trimmed by 3 bases and J by 8 bases, leaving 19 bases between them. In germline, CDR1 is SGHTA, CDR2 FQGNSA. The chain's CDR3 is CASSLAGGGGFEAFF. The CDR3 region has the DNA TGTGCCAGCAGCTTGGCGGGAGGAGGAGGGTTCGAAGCTTTCTTT. Using reference TRBV7-2 and TRBJ1-1 for the parts outside the CDR3, the full variable domain is GAGVSQSPSNKVTEKGKDVELRCDPISGHTALYWYRQSLGQGLEFLIYFQGNSAPDKSGLPSDRFSAERTGGSVSTLTIQRTQQEDSAVYLCASSLAGGGGFEAFFGQGTRLTVV.

There are a few counts of this clonotype. Germline is not matched at one junction end, which may reflect a read error. V and J are TRBV19 and TRBJ2-7, with D uncertain. The germline V gene encodes CDR1 LNHDA and CDR2 SQIVND (reference sequence). The CDR3 has 12 amino acids. The CDR3 sequence is CAGSIALGEQYF. For the CDR3, the DNA is TGTGCCGGTAGTATCGCGTTGGGCGAGCAGTACTTC.

The chain links TRBV28 to TRBJ2-5; 7 bases are a match to TRBD2. The J call is uncertain, as TRBJ2-7 better fits the DNA end. The CDR3 consists of 13 residues. Germline values: CDR1 MDHEN, CDR2 SYDVKM. CDR3 DNA sequence: TGTGCCAGCGGCGAACTAGCGAACCACGAGCAGTACTTC. It codes for CASGELANHEQYF.

Worth noting for this clonotype: The junction shows a germline mismatch at one end, possibly a read error. The chain links TRBV2 to TRBJ2-4, with D maybe TRBD2 (5 bases). Germline V CDR1 and CDR2: SNHLY, FYNNEI. The CDR3 spans 15 residues. The CDR3 region is CASSESGPGKNTQYF. CDR3 DNA sequence: TGTGCCAGCAGTGAAAGCGGACCAGGCAAAAACACTCAGTACTTC.

In its sample, this clonotype was seen a few times. The V and J genes are TRBV29-1 and TRBJ2-1; 8 bases align to TRBD1. The V gene end was trimmed by 8 bases and the J gene end by 8 bases; junction bases not matched to a gene: 14. This CDR3 contains 14 residues. CDR1 is SQVTM and CDR2 is ANQGSEA in the germline V gene. This chain's CDR3 is CSLTGQGAGDEQFF. CDR3 coding DNA: TGCAGCTTAACGGGGCAGGGGGCAGGGGATGAGCAGTTCTTC.

This clonotype was seen a handful of times. V is TRBV7-9 and J is TRBJ2-5; a possible D gene is TRBD2 (6 bases). TRBJ2-7 explains the end of the DNA better; the J call may be wrong. Germline values: CDR1 SEHNR, CDR2 FQNEAQ (reference sequence). CDR3 length: 12 residues. CDR3 bases: TGTGCCAGCAGCTCCTGGGGGGACGAGCAGTACTTC. Protein product: CASSSWGDEQYF.

A few counts support this clonotype. This chain uses TRBV7-2 with TRBJ2-1, with D perhaps matching TRBD2 (5 bases). Germline-derived CDR1 and CDR2 are SGHTA and FQGNSA. V lost 4 bases and J lost 6, with 25 bases in between. The CDR3 runs 18 residues. As DNA, the CDR3 is TGTGCCAGCAGCTCCAGCGAGGGAACTTCATACCACATCAATGAGCAGTTCTTC. This gives the protein CASSSSEGTSYHINEQFF.

In its sample, this clonotype was seen a few times. The V call is TRBV7-9, the J call TRBJ1-3; no clear D. Deletions cut 3 bases from V and 0 bases from J, with 3 bases between. The CDR3 is made up of 13 amino acids. Germline V gives CDR1 SEHNR, CDR2 FQNEAQ (reference sequence). In DNA form, the CDR3 reads TGTGCCAGCAGCTTTCTCTCTGGAAACACCATATATTTT. Protein sequence: CASSFLSGNTIYF.

This clonotype was seen a handful of times. The rearrangement uses TRBV11-2 and TRBJ2-7, with TRBD2 matching over 10 bases. J was trimmed by 2 bases and V by 5 bases; bases with no gene match: 6. The CDR3 is 15 residues long. Germline V CDR1 and CDR2: SGHAT, FQNNGV. CDR3 sequence reads: CASSAGTSVAYEQYF. The CDR3 DNA reads TGTGCCAGCAGCGCCGGGACTAGCGTGGCCTACGAGCAGTACTTC.

This clonotype showed up just a few times. This chain uses TRBV25-1 with TRBJ2-5, with D possibly matching TRBD1 (5 bases). Gene TRBJ2-1 matches the end of the DNA better, so the J call may be wrong. The CDR3 consists of 15 residues. Per germline, CDR1 MGHDK and CDR2 SYGVNS. In DNA, the CDR3 is TGTGCCAGCAGTGTCCCAGGGCTGTCGCCCAATGAGCAGTTCTTC. Protein sequence: CASSVPGLSPNEQFF.

This clonotype occurred a few times. This chain joins TRBV20-1 and TRBJ1-4; the D gene is possibly TRBD1 (6 bases). V was trimmed by 0 bases and J by 7 bases, leaving 15 bases between them. CDR1 and CDR2 from the germline V gene are DFQATT and SNEGSKA (reference sequence). The CDR3 consists of 15 residues. CDR3 nucleotide sequence: TGCAGTGCTAGAGATCTTATGGGGGGCTTTGAAAAACTGTTTTTT. This gives the protein CSARDLMGGFEKLFF.

The chain carries TRBV9 and TRBJ1-5; TRBD1 matches 7 bases. V gave up 5 bases and J gave up 8 bases; unmatched junction bases: 16. The CDR3 is 16 amino acids. Germline V gene sequence: CDR1 SGDLS, CDR2 YYNGEE. The CDR3 loop is CASREGGTVNGKPQHF. The CDR3 DNA reads TGTGCCAGCAGGGAGGGGGGGACAGTGAATGGGAAGCCCCAGCATTTT.

This CDR3 is CASSSVINYGYTF. CDR3 nucleotides: TGTGCCAGCAGTTCCGTTATTAACTATGGCTACACCTTC. The V and J genes are TRBV7-6 and TRBJ1-2; no definite D call. Germline values: CDR1 SGHVS, CDR2 FNYEAQ. V lost 6 bases and J lost 1, with 9 bases in between. The CDR3 is 13 amino acids.

The table lists this clonotype with a count of one. The rearrangement joins TRBV12-3 or TRBV12-4 to TRBJ2-7; D possibly matches TRBD1 or TRBD2 (5 bases each). The CDR3 covers 15 residues. With 6 bases removed from V and 2 bases from J, the gap between germline ends came to 17 bases. The CDR3 is CASRDGDGPTYEQYF. For the CDR3, the DNA is TGTGCCAGCAGGGACGGGGACGGTCCCACCTACGAGCAGTACTTC.

This clonotype showed up just a few times. This chain connects TRBV28 to TRBJ1-1; D is unresolved. The CDR3 sequence is 14 residues long. Per germline, CDR1 MDHEN and CDR2 SYDVKM. Trimming pared 1 base from V and 1 base from J, leaving 7 bases between. The CDR3 region has the DNA TGTGCCAGCAGTTTATCGGTGGGGAACACTGAAGCTTTCTTT. The encoded protein is CASSLSVGNTEAFF.

This clonotype was observed a handful of times. The V and J genes are TRBV28 and TRBJ2-5; tentatively, D is TRBD1 (6 bases). The DNA matches TRBJ2-7 better at its end, which makes the J call doubtful. CDR1 is MDHEN, CDR2 SYDVKM, per germline. The CDR3 consists of 14 residues. CDR3 residues: CASSSQGRIYEQYF. The DNA of the CDR3 is TGTGCCAGCAGTTCACAGGGTAGAATCTACGAGCAGTACTTC.

In this sample, this clonotype turned up a few times. This chain links TRBV20-1 with TRBJ1-1, with D hard to call. Germline CDR1 reads DFQATT; CDR2 reads SNEGSKA (reference sequence). This CDR3 contains 13 residues. V dropped 0 bases and J dropped 6 bases, with 11 bases sitting between them. The CDR3: CSARDIWAPEAFF. The CDR3 DNA follows: TGCAGTGCTAGAGATATTTGGGCACCTGAAGCTTTCTTT.

The J gene is TRBJ2-1, the V gene TRBV21-1; the table's TRBD1 call for D was not verified on the DNA. TRBV21-1 is a recognized pseudogene. CDR3 length: 16 residues. Here the CDR3 DNA reads TGTGCCAGCACCGCCGGAGGGACAGGGAAAGACAATGAGCAGTTCTTC. This translates into CASTAGGTGKDNEQFF.

This chain joins TRBV5-6 and TRBJ1-1; possibly TRBD1 for D (6 bases). V was shortened by 3 bases and J by 11 bases, with 17 bases between the two germline ends. This CDR3 has 13 amino acids. Germline values: CDR1 SGHDT, CDR2 YYEEEE. The CDR3 loop reads CASSSRGGFGAFF. The DNA for the CDR3 is TGTGCCAGCAGCTCCAGGGGCGGGTTCGGTGCTTTCTTT.